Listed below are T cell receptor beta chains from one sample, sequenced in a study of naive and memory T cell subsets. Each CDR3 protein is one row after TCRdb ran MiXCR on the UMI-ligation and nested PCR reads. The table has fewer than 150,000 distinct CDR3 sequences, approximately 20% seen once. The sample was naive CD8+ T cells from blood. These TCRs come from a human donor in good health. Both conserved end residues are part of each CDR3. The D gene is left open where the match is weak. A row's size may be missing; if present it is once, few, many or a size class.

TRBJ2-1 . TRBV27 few CASSPRGPGYNEQFF TGTGCCAGCTCCCCCCGGGGGCCGGGGTACAATGAGCAGTTCTTC
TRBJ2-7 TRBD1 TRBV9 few CASSGDRGGDEQYF TGTGCCAGCAGCGGGGACAGGGGCGGGGACGAGCAGTACTTC
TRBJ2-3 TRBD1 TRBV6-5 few CASSQGQGRHTQYF TGTGCCAGCAGTCAGGGACAGGGGAGGCATACGCAGTATTTT
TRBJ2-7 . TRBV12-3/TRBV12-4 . CASSFGTSNFWSFNEQYF TGTGCCAGCAGTTTTGGGACAAGTAACTTTTGGAGTTTCAACGAGCAGTACTTC
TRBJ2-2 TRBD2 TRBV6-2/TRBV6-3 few CASSPKIWTSGNTNTGELFF TGTGCCAGCAGTCCCAAAATATGGACTAGCGGGAATACGAACACCGGGGAGCTGTTTTTT
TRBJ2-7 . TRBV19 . CASREGPAGGQYF TGTGCCAGTAGAGAGGGACCAGCCGGAGGTCAGTACTTC
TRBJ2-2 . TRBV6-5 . CATGQSSNTGELFF TGTGCCACCGGACAGAGCTCGAACACCGGGGAGCTGTTTTTT
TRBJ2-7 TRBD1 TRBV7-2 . CASSLVGTVSEEQYF TGTGCCAGCAGCTTAGTAGGGACAGTGTCTGAGGAGCAGTACTTC
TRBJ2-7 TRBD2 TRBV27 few CASSPIGTSGSNEQYF TGTGCCAGCAGTCCAATAGGGACTAGCGGGAGCAACGAGCAGTACTTC
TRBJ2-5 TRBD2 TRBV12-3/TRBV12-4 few CASSSGTSTYF TGTGCCAGCAGTTCCGGGACTAGCACGTACTTC
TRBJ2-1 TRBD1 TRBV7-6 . CASSLADRGWVGFEQFF TGTGCCAGCAGCTTAGCGGACAGGGGGTGGGTCGGGTTTGAGCAGTTCTTC
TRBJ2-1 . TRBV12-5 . CASGLEGVYNEQFF TGTGCTAGTGGTTTGGAGGGAGTCTACAATGAGCAGTTCTTC
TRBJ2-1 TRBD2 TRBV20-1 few CSARAPQRGIFYNEQFF TGCAGTGCTAGAGCTCCCCAGCGGGGGATCTTTTACAATGAGCAGTTCTTC
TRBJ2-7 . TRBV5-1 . CASRADSSYEQYF TGCGCCAGCAGAGCGGATTCCTCCTACGAGCAGTACTTC
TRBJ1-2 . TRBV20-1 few CSASLGQGGPGYTF TGCAGTGCTAGTTTAGGTCAGGGAGGCCCCGGCTACACCTTC
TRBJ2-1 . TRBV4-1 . CASSQDEGGTGEQFF TGCGCCAGCAGCCAAGACGAGGGGGGGACGGGGGAGCAGTTCTTC
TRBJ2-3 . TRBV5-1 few CASSLALADTQYF TGCGCCAGCAGCTTGGCCTTAGCAGATACGCAGTATTTT
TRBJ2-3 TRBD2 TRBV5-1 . CASSLASGGTDTQYF TGCGCCAGCAGCTTGGCTAGCGGGGGCACAGATACGCAGTATTTT
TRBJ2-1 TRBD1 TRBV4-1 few CASRLYSTGGNEQFF TGCGCCAGCCGACTCTACTCGACAGGGGGCAATGAGCAGTTCTTC
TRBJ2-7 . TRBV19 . CASNQAGSYEQYF TGTGCCAGTAATCAAGCAGGCTCCTACGAGCAGTACTTC
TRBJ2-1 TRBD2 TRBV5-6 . CASSNPLAAKGYEQFF TGTGCCAGCAGCAACCCACTAGCGGCCAAGGGGTATGAGCAGTTCTTC
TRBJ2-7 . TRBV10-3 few CAISESLSFVRGSAYEQYF TGTGCCATCAGTGAGTCGTTAAGTTTTGTAAGGGGTAGCGCCTACGAGCAGTACTTC
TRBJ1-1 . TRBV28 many CASSTRGRSENTEAFF TGTGCCAGCAGTACTAGGGGGAGGAGTGAGAACACTGAAGCTTTCTTT
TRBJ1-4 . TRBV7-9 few CASSSLGMEEKLFF TGTGCCAGCAGCTCCCTCGGTATGGAGGAAAAACTGTTTTTT
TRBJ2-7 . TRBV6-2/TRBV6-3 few CASSYGGQGYEQYF TGTGCCAGCAGTTACGGGGGGCAGGGCTACGAGCAGTACTTC
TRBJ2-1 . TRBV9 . CASSVVGDRSYNEQFF TGTGCCAGCAGCGTAGTGGGGGATCGGTCCTACAATGAGCAGTTCTTC
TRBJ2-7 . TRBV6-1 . CASSEGSQTIVSYEQYF TGTGCCAGCAGTGAAGGGTCTCAGACCATAGTCTCCTACGAGCAGTACTTC
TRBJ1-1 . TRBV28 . CASSWTLNTEAFF TGTGCCAGCAGTTGGACCCTGAACACTGAAGCTTTCTTT
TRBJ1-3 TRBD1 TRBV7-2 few CASSGAGGSGNTIYF TGTGCCAGCAGCGGCGCAGGGGGCTCTGGAAACACCATATATTTT
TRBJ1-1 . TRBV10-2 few CASLDGQTGNTEAFF TGCGCCAGCTTAGATGGACAAACGGGGAACACTGAAGCTTTCTTT
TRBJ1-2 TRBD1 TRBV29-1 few CSVDMGQGRTNYGYTF TGCAGCGTTGATATGGGACAGGGACGTACCAACTATGGCTACACCTTC
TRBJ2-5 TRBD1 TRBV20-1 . CSAPGQGAPPVRETQYF TGCAGTGCTCCGGGACAGGGGGCGCCCCCAGTCCGGGAGACCCAGTACTTC
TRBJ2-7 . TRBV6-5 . CASSYSISWDKPYEQYF TGTGCCAGCAGTTACTCGATTAGTTGGGACAAACCCTACGAGCAGTACTTC
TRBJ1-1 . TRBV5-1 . CASSSGSEAFF TGCGCCAGCAGCTCGGGCAGTGAAGCTTTCTTT
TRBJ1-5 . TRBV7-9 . CASSQINQPQHF TGTGCCAGCAGCCAGATCAATCAGCCCCAGCATTTT
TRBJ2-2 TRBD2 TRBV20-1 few CSASDGRTGELFF TGCAGTGCTAGTGACGGGAGGACCGGGGAGCTGTTTTTT
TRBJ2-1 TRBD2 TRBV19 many CASSIASGTYNEQFF TGTGCCAGTAGTATAGCTAGCGGGACCTACAATGAGCAGTTCTTC
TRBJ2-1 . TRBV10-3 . CAISGGDNEQFF TGTGCCATCAGTGGTGGAGACAATGAGCAGTTCTTC
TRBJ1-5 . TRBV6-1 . CASSEGRGSGQPQHF TGTGCCAGCAGTGAAGGCAGGGGAAGCGGTCAGCCCCAGCATTTT
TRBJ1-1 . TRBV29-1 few CSVVANTEAFF TGCAGCGTTGTTGCGAACACTGAAGCTTTCTTT
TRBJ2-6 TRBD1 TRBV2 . CARLHPPGTGGSGANVLTF TGTGCCCGATTACACCCCCCCGGGACAGGGGGCTCTGGGGCCAACGTCCTGACTTTC
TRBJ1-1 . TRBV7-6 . CASSLSTQGSDTEAFF TGTGCCAGCAGCTTGTCCACCCAGGGTTCGGACACTGAAGCTTTCTTT
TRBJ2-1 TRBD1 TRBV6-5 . CASKSGQALYNEQFF TGTGCCAGTAAAAGCGGACAGGCCCTCTACAATGAGCAGTTCTTC
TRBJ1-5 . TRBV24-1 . CATSDRGLYQPQHF TGTGCCACCAGTGACCGCGGACTTTATCAGCCCCAGCATTTT
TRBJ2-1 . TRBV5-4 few CASSLVGFEQFF TGTGCCAGCAGCTTGGTAGGTTTTGAGCAGTTCTTC
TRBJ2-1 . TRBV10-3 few CAISEENRWNEQFF TGTGCCATCAGTGAAGAAAATCGTTGGAATGAGCAGTTCTTC
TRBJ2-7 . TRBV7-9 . CASSYLQGIGEQYF TGTGCCAGCAGCTACTTGCAGGGAATCGGCGAGCAGTACTTC
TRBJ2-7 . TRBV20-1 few CSARDATSSYEQYF TGCAGTGCTAGAGATGCCACCAGCTCCTACGAGCAGTACTTC
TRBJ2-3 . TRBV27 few CASGIARTDTQYF TGTGCCAGCGGGATAGCCCGCACAGATACGCAGTATTTT
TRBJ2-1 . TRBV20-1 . CSARSGDYNEQFF TGCAGTGCTAGGTCCGGGGACTACAATGAGCAGTTCTTC
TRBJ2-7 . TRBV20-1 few CSARKNRDVNEQYF TGCAGTGCCCGAAAAAACAGGGACGTGAACGAGCAGTACTTC
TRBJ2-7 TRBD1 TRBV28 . CASKPLPGQSYEQYF TGTGCCAGCAAGCCACTACCGGGACAGTCCTACGAGCAGTACTTC
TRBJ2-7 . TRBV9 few CASSVAEGDRHEQYF TGTGCCAGCAGCGTAGCTGAGGGAGACCGTCACGAGCAGTACTTC
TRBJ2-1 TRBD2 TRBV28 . CASSSSSGRSHNEQFF TGTGCCAGCAGTTCGAGTAGCGGGAGGTCCCACAATGAGCAGTTCTTC
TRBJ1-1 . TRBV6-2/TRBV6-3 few CASSSGRLEDEAFF TGTGCCAGCAGCTCCGGCCGCCTGGAGGATGAAGCTTTCTTT